This T cell receptor beta chain was sequenced for a study of patients and donors after allogeneic stem cell transplantation. TCRdb fed the RT-PCR reads into MiXCR, producing one record per CDR3 protein. The table includes 800,000 to 1,000,000 distinct CDR3 sequences, over 15% detected once. V was clipped by 2 bases and J by 0 bases; unmatched bases: 6. Germline lookup yields CDR1 DFQATT and CDR2 SNEGSKA (reference sequence). This CDR3 has 15 amino acids. The sample comprised blood, either unsorted or a sorted T cell fraction (not recorded which). This chain uses TRBV20-1 with TRBJ2-7, with 8 bases matching TRBD2. The receptor was isolated from a human donor who was either an allogeneic HSCT recipient or a stem cell or donor lymphocyte infusion donor (not recorded which). It is not recorded whose cells these are; they may come from a transplant donor. In DNA form, the CDR3 reads TGCAGTGCTAGACTCAGCGGGGGTACCTCCTACGAGCAGTACTTC. Translation: CSARLSGGTSYEQYF.